The T cell receptor (beta chain) under discussion was sequenced for a study of neurological immune-mediated disorders. Whole-study findings and limits: In HTLV-1-associated myelopathy, TCR clonal expansion was greatest, and in multiple sclerosis it was least, below healthy controls. No sharing of CDR3 amino acid sequences was observed among expanded clones across subjects, suggesting private repertoires in all groups.

Synthesis of cDNA used 5'RACE (with 10-nucleotide random UMIs). TCRdb re-derived calls from the 5' RACE reads in MiXCR, one entry per CDR3 protein. The sample has about 53,000 distinct CDR3 sequences, about 9% seen once. This clonotype was counted many times. Its antigen is unidentified. Time point denoted: longitudinal time-point 1 (baseline). Unsorted libraries were prepared from 2 million PBMCs held at -80 C. Germline V gene sequence: CDR1 LGHDT, CDR2 YNNKEL (reference sequence). The CDR3 contains 14 residues. The V and J ends lost 4 bases and 8 bases respectively, with 16 bases between them. The source of this sequence is a woman aged 35 to 49 in good health. The specimen was PBMCs. The chain carries TRBV3-1 and TRBJ2-3; no definite D call. In DNA form, the CDR3 reads TGTGCCAGCAGCCGGCCGGGCTTAGATGGTACGCAGTATTTT. Its translation: CASSRPGLDGTQYF.